One sample yielded the 27 T cell receptor beta chains listed below, sequenced in a study of beta chain features in type 1 diabetes. What was sequenced were expressed TCRB transcripts, since all of the isolated RNA had been reverse transcribed. Assay: immunoSEQ multiplex PCR; the TCRdb copy retains only in-frame clones and omits some. Among almost 350,000 clones listed, 7.5% to 9% were seen once. Material for sequencing was central memory CD4+ T cells from blood. Every receptor here comes from a woman aged 18-29 years in good health.

This clone was observed a handful of times. The CDR3 here is CASSSPGAGSTDTQYF. The CDR3 DNA reads as TGTGCCAGCAGTTCCCCCGGAGCGGGAAGCACAGATACGCAGTATTTT. The rearrangement links TRBV28 to TRBJ2-3, with 7 bases that match TRBD2. There are 16 residues in the CDR3. V trimming: 4 bases; J trimming: 0 bases; junction bases outside the gene matches: 7. Germline CDR1 is MDHEN and CDR2 is SYDVKM.

This chain links TRBV9 with TRBJ2-5, with a weak D call TRBD2 (6 bases). Germline V CDR1 and CDR2: SGDLS, YYNGEE. V was shortened by 1 base and J by 5 bases, with 15 bases between the two germline ends. There are 15 residues in the CDR3. CDR3 DNA sequence: TGTGCCAGCAGCGTAAAGGGAGGCTGGGGGGAGACCCAGTACTTC. Translating gives CASSVKGGWGETQYF. Full variable domain (outside the CDR3, taken from reference TRBV9 and TRBJ2-5): DSGVTQTPKHLITATGQRVTLRCSPRSGDLSVYWYQQSLDQGLQFLIQYYNGEERAKGNILERFSAQQFPDLHSELNLSSLELGDSALYFCASSVKGGWGETQYFGPGTRLLVL.

The rearrangement joins TRBV11-2 to TRBJ1-2, with a weak D call TRBD1 (5 bases). Per the germline V gene, CDR1 is SGHAT and CDR2 is FQNNGV. Trimming took off 5 bases at V and 8 bases at J, with 15 bases between the two ends. The CDR3 sequence is 13 residues long. CDR3 sequence: CASSGGVQGGYTF. The CDR3 region has the DNA TGTGCCAGCAGCGGCGGGGTTCAGGGAGGCTACACCTTC.

The rearrangement uses TRBV6-1 and TRBJ1-5; D is undetermined. The germline V gene has CDR1 MNHNS and CDR2 SASEGT. CDR3 length: 15 residues. The V gene lost 8 bases and the J gene lost 2 bases, with 16 bases spanning the gap. The CDR3 reads CASGRSVGGNQPQHF. The CDR3 nucleotides are TGTGCCAGCGGACGCTCGGTTGGGGGCAATCAGCCCCAGCATTTT.

The CDR3 DNA sequence: TGTGCCAGCAGAGAGGGAAACTCTGGAAACACCATATATTTT. Its translation: CASREGNSGNTIYF. The chain recombines TRBV2 with TRBJ1-3, with D uncertain. The CDR3 length is 14 residues. CDR1 and CDR2 (germline): SNHLY, FYNNEI. Trimming pared 6 bases from V and 0 bases from J, leaving 9 bases between.

This clone has just a few counts. This rearrangement joins TRBV9 to TRBJ2-1; D is perhaps TRBD2 (6 bases). The CDR3 loop spans 14 amino acids. Germline values: CDR1 SGDLS, CDR2 YYNGEE. Trimming cost V 0 bases and J 5 bases, with 9 bases left between them. CDR3 residues: CASSVGRENNEQFF. The DNA of the CDR3 is TGTGCCAGCAGCGTAGGCCGGGAGAACAATGAGCAGTTCTTC.

The sample holds a few counts of this clone. V gene TRBV7-2 combines with J gene TRBJ2-1; 7 nucleotides line up with TRBD2. CDR1 and CDR2 from the germline V gene are SGHTA and FQGNSA. The V and J ends lost 3 bases and 7 bases, in that order; junction bases with no gene match: 3. The CDR3 runs 13 residues. CDR3 sequence (DNA): TGTGCCAGCAGCTTCGGTAGCGGGAATGAGCAGTTCTTC. Its protein product is CASSFGSGNEQFF.

This clone was counted between two and nine times. The gene calls are TRBV5-1 and TRBJ2-1; possibly TRBD2 for D (6 bases). The germline V gene encodes CDR1 SGHRS and CDR2 YFSETQ. CDR3 length: 16 amino acids. The germline V and J ends were trimmed by 4 bases and 0 bases, with 14 bases remaining between them. CDR3 region: CASSGGTVSSYNEQFF. CDR3 nucleotides: TGCGCCAGCAGCGGGGGGACGGTGAGCTCCTACAATGAGCAGTTCTTC.

This clone was seen repeatedly, ten times or more. The rearrangement uses TRBV28 and TRBJ2-1; 8 positions agree with TRBD1. Germline V lookup: CDR1 MDHEN, CDR2 SYDVKM. CDR3 length: 12 residues. The V gene end was trimmed by 8 bases and the J gene end by 10 bases; junction bases not matched to a gene: 7. This chain's CDR3 is CASGTGSSEQFF. DNA for the CDR3: TGTGCCAGCGGGACAGGTTCAAGCGAGCAGTTCTTC.

Written as DNA, the CDR3 is TGTGCCAGTAGTAAGGGGGACGTGGCAGATACGCAGTATTTT. It is translated as CASSKGDVADTQYF. This chain uses TRBV19 with TRBJ2-3, with D tentatively TRBD1 (6 bases). The germline gives CDR1 LNHDA, CDR2 SQIVND (reference sequence). The CDR3 consists of 14 residues. Trimming left V 4 bases short and J 4 bases short, with 12 bases between. Full variable domain (rest looked up from reference TRBV19 and TRBJ2-3): DGGITQSPKYLFRKEGQNVTLSCEQNLNHDAMYWYRQDPGQGLRLIYYSQIVNDFQKGDIAEGYSVSREKKESFPLTVTSAQKNPTAFYLCASSKGDVADTQYFGPGTRLTVL.

This clone was picked up a small number of times. This rearrangement joins TRBV7-6 to TRBJ2-5, with D maybe TRBD2 (5 bases). Germline CDR1 and CDR2: SGHVS and FNYEAQ. V was pared by 5 bases and J by 5 bases, with 21 bases between. The CDR3 is 16 amino acids. The CDR3 region has the DNA TGTGCCAGCAGCCGACAACACTTTGTGGGAGTGGAGACCCAGTACTTC. This sequence encodes CASSRQHFVGVETQYF.

CDR3 residues: CASSRGQIGSGNTIYF. The CDR3 coding sequence is TGCGCCAGCAGCAGGGGACAGATCGGCTCTGGAAACACCATATATTTT. V and J are TRBV5-1 and TRBJ1-3, with 7 bases fitting TRBD1. Germline V gene lookup returns CDR1 SGHRS and CDR2 YFSETQ. V gave up 4 bases and J gave up 0 bases; unmatched junction bases: 7. There are 16 residues in the CDR3.

The V gene is TRBV9, the J gene TRBJ2-5; 7 positions match TRBD1. The CDR3 extends over 15 amino acids. V dropped 4 bases and J dropped 5; count of bases not matched to a gene: 11. CDR1 and CDR2 from the germline V gene are SGDLS and YYNGEE. This CDR3 reads CASSKGASRIETQYF. In DNA form, the CDR3 reads TGTGCCAGCAGCAAGGGGGCGTCACGAATCGAGACCCAGTACTTC.

The V call is TRBV5-4, the J call TRBJ1-1, with a possible D match to TRBD1 (5 bases). Germline CDR1 and CDR2: SGHNT and YYREEE (reference sequence). The length of the CDR3 is 14 residues. Trimming took 4 bases from V and 1 from J, leaving 11 bases between them. The CDR3: CASSIRDWNTEAFF. CDR3 in DNA: TGTGCCAGCAGCATCAGGGACTGGAACACTGAAGCTTTCTTT.

This chain connects TRBV19 to TRBJ2-3; D remains ambiguous. The V and J ends lost 6 bases and 3 bases respectively, with 13 bases between them. CDR3 length: 14 residues. Germline V gives CDR1 LNHDA, CDR2 SQIVND (reference sequence). CDR3 DNA sequence: TGTGCCAGTAGATCCTTGACTCTAACAGATACGCAGTATTTT. Its protein product is CASRSLTLTDTQYF. The full variable domain, its missing parts supplied by reference TRBV19 and TRBJ2-3, is DGGITQSPKYLFRKEGQNVTLSCEQNLNHDAMYWYRQDPGQGLRLIYYSQIVNDFQKGDIAEGYSVSREKKESFPLTVTSAQKNPTAFYLCASRSLTLTDTQYFGPGTRLTVL.

This clone was detected a few times. The V and J genes are TRBV11-1 and TRBJ2-5; D possibly corresponds to TRBD1 (6 bases). V lost 5 bases and J lost 5, with 18 bases in between. The CDR3 runs to 15 residues. From germline, CDR1 is SGHAT and CDR2 FQDESV (reference sequence). In DNA form, the CDR3 reads TGTGCCAGCAGCCCACACCACACAGGGTTGGAGACCCAGTACTTC. Its translation is CASSPHHTGLETQYF. Together with reference TRBV11-1 and TRBJ2-5, the CDR3 gives the full variable domain: EAEVAQSPRYKITEKSQAVAFWCDPISGHATLYWYRQILGQGPELLVQFQDESVVDDSQLPKDRFSAERLKGVDSTLKIQPAELGDSAMYLCASSPHHTGLETQYFGPGTRLLVL.

This clone was detected only a few times. The rearrangement uses TRBV7-8 and TRBJ2-5; D is uncertain. The CDR3 spans 12 residues. Trimming stripped 5 bases from V and 5 bases from J, with 9 bases between. Germline V CDR1 and CDR2: SGHVS, FQNEAQ. CDR3 sequence reads: CASSPSRETQYF. In DNA, the CDR3 is TGTGCCAGCAGCCCGTCTAGGGAGACCCAGTACTTC.

The chain carries TRBV28 and TRBJ1-1; TRBD1 agrees at 9 bases. The CDR3 has 15 amino acids. The V and J ends lost 5 bases and 1 base, in that order; junction bases with no gene match: 5. Germline CDR1 and CDR2: MDHEN and SYDVKM. The CDR3 DNA reads TGTGCCAGCAGTCCCCAGGGACAGGGGAACACTGAAGCTTTCTTT. Protein product: CASSPQGQGNTEAFF.

The chain uses TRBV29-1 and TRBJ1-3; the D is unclear. This CDR3 has 13 amino acids. Germline values: CDR1 SQVTM, CDR2 ANQGSEA. V was pared by 6 bases and J by 0 bases, with 9 bases between. Here the CDR3 reads CSVTQNSGNTIYF. CDR3 nucleotide sequence: TGCAGCGTCACACAGAACTCTGGAAACACCATATATTTT. Complete variable domain (other parts from reference TRBV29-1 and TRBJ1-3): SAVISQKPSRDICQRGTSLTIQCQVDSQVTMMFWYRQQPGQSLTLIATANQGSEATYESGFVIDKFPISRPNLTFSTLTVSNMSPEDSSIYLCSVTQNSGNTIYFGEGSWLTVV.

The rearrangement links TRBV18 to TRBJ2-2; D remains ambiguous. The germline gives CDR1 KGHSH, CDR2 LQKENI. Trimming left V 0 bases short and J 0 bases short, with 8 bases between. This CDR3 is 16 amino acids long. DNA for the CDR3: TGTGCCAGCTCACCACCCGTTCTGGCGAACACCGGGGAGCTGTTTTTT. This sequence encodes CASSPPVLANTGELFF.

This chain connects TRBV7-2 to TRBJ2-5, with D unclear. V was cut by 1 base and J by 1 base, with 4 bases left in between. The CDR3 consists of 13 residues. The V gene's germline CDR1 is SGHTA and CDR2 FQGNSA. The CDR3 loop is CASSLGSQETQYF. The CDR3 DNA is TGTGCCAGCAGCTTAGGGTCCCAAGAGACCCAGTACTTC.

The chain has TRBV27 and TRBJ2-1; no clear D. The germline gives CDR1 MNHEY, CDR2 SMNVEV (reference sequence). The CDR3 covers 13 residues. Trimming stripped 1 base from V and 4 bases from J, with 5 bases between. The CDR3 DNA follows: TGTGCCAGCAGTTTATACTCTTACAATGAGCAGTTCTTC. This codes for CASSLYSYNEQFF.

The chain couples TRBV29-1 to TRBJ2-1, with 9 bases fitting TRBD2. The V gene's germline CDR1 is SQVTM and CDR2 ANQGSEA. The CDR3 loop spans 15 amino acids. Germline trimming cut 5 bases from V and 2 bases from J; bases unmatched to any gene: 7. In DNA, the CDR3 is TGCAGCGTTCTCGGGCGGACTAGCGCCTACAATGAGCAGTTCTTC. This gives the protein CSVLGRTSAYNEQFF.

The chain carries TRBV5-1 and TRBJ1-2; D remains ambiguous. Germline V gives CDR1 SGHRS, CDR2 YFSETQ. This CDR3 region has 14 residues. V lost 2 bases and J 7 bases, leaving 15 bases between the germline ends. Here the CDR3 DNA reads TGCGCCAGCAGCTTAGGCGGCCTCGGAGGTGGCTACACCTTC. Encoded protein: CASSLGGLGGGYTF.

In this sample, this clone turned up many times. V and J are TRBV2 and TRBJ1-3; TRBD1 might be the D (5 bases). The CDR3 is 12 amino acids. Looked up from germline, CDR1 is SNHLY and CDR2 is FYNNEI. Trimming removed 11 bases from V and 4 bases from J, with 12 bases in between. The DNA for the CDR3 is TGTGCCGGAAAACAGGCGGGAAACACCATATATTTT. This sequence encodes CAGKQAGNTIYF.

The chain links TRBV6-6 to TRBJ1-2; the D is unclear. Trimming left V 0 bases short and J 4 bases short, with 15 bases between. The CDR3 is 16 residues long. Germline CDR1 is MNHNY and CDR2 is SVGAGI (reference sequence). The CDR3 DNA sequence: TGTGCCAGCAGTTACTCGGCACCGAAAGCGGGCTATGGCTACACCTTC. This sequence encodes CASSYSAPKAGYGYTF.

The chain combines TRBV25-1 with TRBJ2-1; no definite D call. Trimming took off 4 bases at V and 7 bases at J, with 8 bases between the two ends. CDR1 is MGHDK and CDR2 is SYGVNS in the germline V gene. CDR3 size: 12 residues. CDR3 coding DNA: TGTGCCAGCAGTGCCGTAAGGAATGAGCAGTTCTTC. It translates to CASSAVRNEQFF.